This record looks at one TCR beta chain sequence and its context. The target antigen is unknown. The data originate from a study of regulatory T cells in long-lasting Graves disease. Study-level results: Persistent Graves' disease cases displayed lower TCR diversity than newly diagnosed ones.

Libraries of TCR beta came from iRepertoire HTBI primers plus Arm-PCR of CDR3 regions. TCRdb re-analysed the multiplex PCR reads in MiXCR, keeping a single row per CDR3 protein. The sample lists a few hundred thousand distinct CDR3 sequences, roughly 23% seen once, with around 30% in the top ten. V shed 7 bases, J shed 9 bases, and the junction held 9 bases outside the gene matches. This CDR3 spans 14 amino acids. Time point here: persistent/refractory GD, antithyroid drugs over 5 years with positive TRAb. From RNA extracted from PBMCs, the TCR library was made. In this cohort, patients came from an endocrinology department located in Xi'an, China.

This specimen consisted of peripheral blood mononuclear cells (PBMCs), obtained when the disease was refractory, from a patient treated with antithyroid drugs. V gene TRBV12-3 or TRBV12-4 combines with J gene TRBJ2-1, with 10 bases identical to TRBD2. The sequence was collected from a woman between 35 and 50 years old with Graves disease. CDR3 in DNA: TGTGCCAGCAAGAAGCGGGAGGGCCCCGTTGAGCAGTTCTTC. It translates to CASKKREGPVEQFF.